This TCR beta chain is drawn from a study of blood T cell repertoires in COVID-19. The CDR3 runs to 15 residues. Germline values: CDR1 ENHRY, CDR2 SYGVKD. Trimming at V came to 4 bases and at J to 0 bases, leaving 3 bases not matched to a gene. The method was immunoSEQ multiplex PCR; TCRdb's version includes in-frame clones alone and lacks a portion of them. The repertoire holds approximately 110,000 clones, with about four fifths as singletons. The sample holds one count of this clone. The receptor's source is a man older than 75 with acute or convalescent COVID-19. The chain combines TRBV10-3 with TRBJ1-5, with 7 bases matching TRBD1. Sequenced: peripheral blood. CDR3: CAISGTGNSNQPQHF. As DNA, the CDR3 is TGTGCCATCAGTGGGACAGGCAATAGCAATCAGCCCCAGCATTTT.